This T cell receptor beta chain was captured by sequencing in a study of blood T cells in healthy people across ages. The J segment lost 1 base and the V segment lost 2 bases, leaving 4 bases of the junction unmatched. Germline lookup yields CDR1 SGHAT and CDR2 FQNNGV. The CDR3 runs to 15 residues. This clonotype was picked up a small number of times. A second PCR of about 6 to 11 cycles used a sample-barcoded 5' primer and a J-beta primer mix. Using its own MiXCR run on the 5' RACE reads, TCRdb lists one record per CDR3 protein. The sample holds about 1.4 million distinct CDR3 sequences; 59% are singletons and the top ten take roughly 7%.

The sequencing sample was made of blood. The rearrangement joins TRBV11-2 to TRBJ2-5; the match to TRBD1 covers 7 bases. This TCR was sampled from a man aged 18 to 29 in good health. Here the CDR3 DNA reads TGTGCCAGCAGCTTAACGACAGGGCTCCAAGAGACCCAGTACTTC. It codes for CASSLTTGLQETQYF.